One sample yielded the 27 T cell receptor beta chains listed below, sequenced in a study of tumor-infiltrating lymphocytes in primary liver carcinoma. Total RNA amounting to 500 ng was the source from which TCR beta cDNA was made with a constant-region primer. Amplification in three nested multiplex PCR rounds with slightly modified ARM-PCR gave rise to TCR beta libraries. Each of the first two PCR rounds ran around 10 cycles with TRBV1-TRBV30 forward and C-beta reverse primers. TCRdb ran MiXCR on the multiplex PCR reads and lists one entry per CDR3 protein. The sample yields roughly 30,000 distinct CDR3 sequences, approximately 76% seen once. Without any cell sorting, about 19-32 mg of bulk tissue yielded co-extracted RNA and DNA. Sequencing was done on a sample of liver tumor tissue from sampling region 3. The subset here: tumor region T3, left-lateral pole. The receptors originated from a woman aged 25-40 years with primary liver carcinoma and hepatitis B virus infection.

A word on this clonotype: It may be a read error: a sequence one base away is much more abundant. The chain carries TRBV11-2 and TRBJ2-7; perhaps D is TRBD1 or TRBD2 (6 bases each). This CDR3 spans 14 amino acids. CDR1 is SGHAT and CDR2 is FQNNGV in the germline V gene. CDR3 nucleotide sequence: TGTGTCAGCAGCCCCCCTTCAGGGGCTAGCGAGCGGTACTTC. Translation: CVSSPPSGASERYF.

Points on this clonotype: A much larger clone differs by one base, so this may be a read error. The chain joins TRBV7-3 to TRBJ2-7; D is ambiguous. CDR3 length: 13 residues. Germline V lookup: CDR1 SGHTA, CDR2 FQGTGA. V was clipped by 1 base and J by 5 bases, with 9 bases between them. This CDR3 reads CASSLNRVHEQYF. The CDR3 DNA follows: TGTGCCAGCAGCTTAAATCGGGTTCACGAGCAGTACTTC.

For this clonotype: This may stem from a read error, because a much larger clone lies one nucleotide away. The chain employs TRBV11-2 and TRBJ1-2; D gene uncertain. V dropped 5 bases and J dropped 8 bases, with 18 bases sitting between them. Germline-derived CDR1 and CDR2 are SGHAT and FQNNGV. The CDR3 has 14 amino acids. The CDR3 region is CASSRTLRKVGYTF. CDR3 in DNA: TGTGCCAGCAGCCGGACCCTTCGAAAGGTGGGCTACACCTTC.

As DNA, the CDR3 is TGTGCCAGCAGCTTAGATTTGGGGGACAATTCACCCCTCCACTTT. It is translated as CASSLDLGDNSPLHF. V is TRBV11-2 and J is TRBJ1-6; D perhaps matches TRBD1 (5 bases). CDR3 length equals 15 residues. Trimming pared 0 bases from V and 7 bases from J, leaving 10 bases between. Germline values: CDR1 SGHAT, CDR2 FQNNGV.

Of note for this clonotype: Germline is not matched at one junction end, which may reflect a read error. The CDR3 DNA follows: TGTGCCAGCAGTACCCACAGGGGGCAAGTTTCCTTCACCCTTCACTTT. Protein sequence: CASSTHRGQVSFTLHF. The rearrangement uses TRBV28 and TRBJ1-6, with 9 nucleotides matching TRBD1. In germline, CDR1 is MDHEN, CDR2 SYDVKM. There are 16 residues in the CDR3.

J is TRBJ1-2 and V is TRBV6-5, with D possibly matching TRBD1 (5 bases). The CDR3 covers 13 residues. Germline V gives CDR1 MNHEY, CDR2 SVGAGI. The V and J ends lost 7 bases and 11 bases respectively, with 20 bases between them. In nucleotides, the CDR3 is TGTGCCAGCAATACCAGGGAGAATCGTGGTTACACCTTC. Encoded protein: CASNTRENRGYTF.

The gene calls are TRBV12-3 or TRBV12-4 and TRBJ1-6; 8 bases are shared with TRBD1. The V and J ends lost 6 bases and 8 bases, in that order; junction bases with no gene match: 3. This CDR3 spans 13 amino acids. CDR3 sequence: CASSRQGHSPLHF. DNA for the CDR3: TGTGCCAGCAGCCGACAGGGGCATTCACCCCTCCACTTT.

This clonotype occurred many times. The genes are TRBV11-2 and TRBJ1-1; D is unresolved. This CDR3 comprises 13 residues. Germline CDR1 is SGHAT and CDR2 is FQNNGV. Between the trimmed V and J ends, which lost 5 bases and 0 bases, there was a span of 7 bases. The CDR3 loop reads CASSLGLNTEAFF. CDR3 nucleotide sequence: TGTGCCAGCAGCCTCGGGCTGAACACTGAAGCTTTCTTT.

V is TRBV7-9 and J is TRBJ2-2; D unresolved. Trimming removed 1 base from V and 7 bases from J, with 16 bases in between. The CDR3 is 16 amino acids. The germline V gene has CDR1 SEHNR and CDR2 FQNEAQ (reference sequence). The CDR3 spells CASSLVLQSWNGELFF. The CDR3 coding sequence is TGTGCCAGCAGCTTAGTTCTTCAGAGTTGGAACGGGGAGCTGTTTTTT.

Remarks on this clonotype: The junction differs from germline at one of its ends, possibly a read error. The V call is TRBV11-2, the J call TRBJ1-1; weak D call: TRBD1 (5 bases). Germline CDR1 is SGHAT and CDR2 is FQNNGV. This CDR3 has 16 amino acids. As DNA, the CDR3 is TGTGCCAGCAGCTTAGTTGGGGAACCAACGGACACTGAAACTTTCTTT. Its translation is CASSLVGEPTDTETFF.

On this clonotype: Mismatch with germline at one junction end may stem from a read error. The chain carries TRBV11-2 and TRBJ2-5; 7 nucleotides line up with TRBD2. CDR1 and CDR2 (germline): SGHAT, FQNNGV. The CDR3 totals 13 residues. CDR3 coding DNA: TGTGCCACCAGCCACGGACTAGGAGAGACTCAGTACTTC. This gives the protein CATSHGLGETQYF.

J is TRBJ2-3 and V is TRBV5-4, with TRBD2 matching over 8 bases. This CDR3 comprises 18 residues. Germline V CDR1 and CDR2: SGHNT, YYREEE (reference sequence). V was clipped by 5 bases and J by 3 bases; unmatched bases: 17. The CDR3 here is CASSNSAASGSRTDTQYF. DNA of the CDR3: TGTGCCAGCAGTAACTCAGCGGCCAGCGGGAGTCGGACAGATACGCAGTATTTT.

The chain recombines TRBV7-8 with TRBJ2-7; D ambiguous. The CDR3 has 14 amino acids. Germline lookup yields CDR1 SGHVS and CDR2 FQNEAQ. Deletions cut 5 bases from V and 6 bases from J, with 17 bases between. Written as DNA, the CDR3 is TGTGCCAGCAGCGTCCTCCTGTTGTTCCCCGAGCAGTACTTC. It encodes CASSVLLLFPEQYF.

A remark on this clonotype: Since a much larger clone is just one base distant, this may be a read error. The V call is TRBV11-2, the J call TRBJ1-1; D unclear. From germline, CDR1 is SGHAT and CDR2 FQNNGV. Trimming shortened V by 5 bases and J by 1 base, and 17 bases separated the two germline ends. CDR3 size: 16 residues. The CDR3 protein is CASSPWSSIPNTEAFF. The CDR3 DNA sequence: TGTGCCAGCAGCCCATGGAGTAGCATACCGAACACTGAAGCTTTCTTT.

On this clonotype: The junction departs from germline at one end; a sequencing error may be responsible. The CDR3 protein is CASSSRELVGTHYF. The CDR3 DNA sequence: TGTGCCAGCAGCTCTCGGGAACTAGTGGGAACCCATTACTTC. The V call is TRBV11-2, the J call TRBJ2-5, with D perhaps TRBD2 (5 bases). Germline V gene lookup returns CDR1 SGHAT and CDR2 FQNNGV. CDR3 size: 14 residues.

In its sample, this clonotype was seen once. V and J are TRBV11-1 and TRBJ2-1; TRBD2 matches at 9 bases. V lost 1 base to trimming and J lost 3 bases; unmatched junction nucleotides: 10. The CDR3 length is 18 residues. Germline V CDR1 and CDR2: SGHAT, FQDESV (reference sequence). The CDR3 DNA is TGTGCCAGCAGCTTAGGTCGAGGCGGGAGGGCAGGCTACAATGAGCAGTTCTTC. This sequence encodes CASSLGRGGRAGYNEQFF.

A remark on this clonotype: The junction differs from germline at one of its ends, possibly a read error. V gene TRBV11-2 combines with J gene TRBJ2-1; D may be TRBD2 (6 bases). The length of the CDR3 is 16 residues. From germline, CDR1 is SGHAT and CDR2 FQNNGV. Here the CDR3 DNA reads TGTGCTAGCAGCTTAGCTGGCGGGACGCCAGTTGATGAGCAGTTCTTC. This gives the protein CASSLAGGTPVDEQFF. The entire variable domain, with the rest obtained from reference TRBV11-2 and TRBJ2-1, is as follows: EAGVAQSPRYKIIEKRQSVAFWCNPISGHATLYWYQQILGQGPKLLIQFQNNGVVDDSQLPKDRFSAERLKGVDSTLKIQPAKLEDSAVYLCASSLAGGTPVDEQFFGPGTRLTVL.

This clonotype was seen many times. J is TRBJ2-1 and V is TRBV4-2; D gene ambiguous. Germline CDR1 and CDR2: LGHNA and YNFKEQ. The CDR3 contains 13 residues. V dropped 4 bases and J dropped 8 bases, with 12 bases sitting between them. The CDR3 DNA follows: TGTGCCAGCAGCCGGGATGGCGGCTATGAGCAGTTCTTC. Translation: CASSRDGGYEQFF.

The chain joins TRBV5-1 to TRBJ2-7; D call uncertain. The CDR3 contains 14 residues. Per the germline V gene, CDR1 is SGHRS and CDR2 is YFSETQ. Trimming took 2 bases from V and 2 from J, leaving 11 bases between them. CDR3 sequence: CASSFGQTPYEQYF. CDR3 coding DNA: TGCGCCAGCAGCTTCGGTCAGACTCCCTACGAGCAGTACTTC.

The chain has TRBV9 and TRBJ2-7, with D perhaps matching TRBD1 (5 bases). Germline loops: CDR1 SGDLS, CDR2 YYNGEE. V shed 4 bases and J shed 2 bases, with 13 bases lying between them. The length of the CDR3 is 14 residues. CDR3 amino acids: CASSPDSNAYEQYF. As DNA, the CDR3 is TGTGCCAGCAGCCCTGACAGTAACGCCTACGAGCAGTACTTC. Variable domain in full (rest from reference TRBV9 and TRBJ2-7): DSGVTQTPKHLITATGQRVTLRCSPRSGDLSVYWYQQSLDQGLQFLIQYYNGEERAKGNILERFSAQQFPDLHSELNLSSLELGDSALYFCASSPDSNAYEQYFGPGTRLTVT.

This clonotype was picked up many times. The rearrangement joins TRBV6-5 to TRBJ1-4; D is ambiguous. Germline CDR1 and CDR2: MNHEY and SVGAGI. This CDR3 comprises 14 residues. Trimming shortened V by 6 bases and J by 0 bases, and 8 bases separated the two germline ends. CDR3 bases: TGTGCCAGCAGCCGGGGAACAACTAATGAAAAACTGTTTTTT. Translating it yields CASSRGTTNEKLFF.

Regarding this clonotype: A junction end diverges from the germline sequence, so it may reflect a read error. The CDR3 nucleotides are TGTGCCAACAGTACCGTCAGGGGGCTGATCCAGTACTTC. It translates to CANSTVRGLIQYF. The chain uses TRBV6-5 and TRBJ2-5, with 8 bases identical to TRBD1. The germline CDR1 and CDR2 sequences are MNHEY and SVGAGI. The CDR3 has 13 residues.

This clonotype was seen ten or more times. This may arise from a read error, as a much more abundant clone is one base away. V is TRBV11-2 and J is TRBJ2-1; TRBD2 aligns across 12 bases. V shed 4 bases and J 14 bases; nucleotides not matched to a gene: 6. CDR1 is SGHAT and CDR2 is FQNNGV in the germline V gene. This CDR3 comprises 13 residues. For the CDR3, the DNA is TGTGCCAGCAGCTGGACTAGCGGGGCAGAGAAGTTCTTC. It specifies CASSWTSGAEKFF. The whole variable domain, remainder taken from reference TRBV11-2 and TRBJ2-1, is EAGVAQSPRYKIIEKRQSVAFWCNPISGHATLYWYQQILGQGPKLLIQFQNNGVVDDSQLPKDRFSAERLKGVDSTLKIQPAKLEDSAVYLCASSWTSGAEKFFGPGTRLTVL.

Regarding this clonotype: One end of the junction is discordant with germline, which a read error may explain. The chain combines TRBV11-2 with TRBJ2-5; D possibly corresponds to TRBD1 (6 bases). Per germline, CDR1 SGHAT and CDR2 FQNNGV. The CDR3 has 14 amino acids. This chain's CDR3 is CASSLRGIKETQYF. Here the CDR3 DNA reads TGCGCCAGCAGCTTGAGGGGGATCAAAGAGACCCAGTACTTC.

This clonotype has only one observation. One end of the junction does not line up with germline, which may come from a read error. The CDR3, as DNA: TGTAGCGTGGGGAGGGCAGGGGGCCCGAACACTGAAGCTGTCTTT. This sequence encodes CSVGRAGGPNTEAVF. This chain joins TRBV29-1 and TRBJ1-1; the match to TRBD1 covers 8 bases. Looked up from germline, CDR1 is SQVTM and CDR2 is ANQGSEA. The CDR3 has 15 amino acids.

Of note for this clonotype: One end of the junction is discordant with germline, which a read error may explain. J is TRBJ1-4 and V is TRBV11-2; possible D gene TRBD1, 5 bases. CDR1 is SGHAT, CDR2 FQNNGV, per germline. The CDR3 has 14 residues. The CDR3 protein is CVSSSPTGKEKLFF. The CDR3 DNA reads as TGTGTCAGCAGCTCCCCCACAGGAAAGGAAAAACTGTTTTTT.

The chain uses TRBV11-3 and TRBJ2-7; 9 positions match TRBD1. Germline CDR1 reads SGHNT; CDR2 reads YENEEA. V lost 9 bases, J lost 11 bases, and 23 bases stayed unmatched. The CDR3 is 16 residues long. CDR3 region: CASSRRDRDYSYKEYF. The CDR3, as DNA: TGTGCCAGTAGCCGCCGGGACAGGGATTACTCCTACAAGGAGTACTTC.